The rows below give T cell receptor beta chains drawn from one sample of a study of T cell responses to AZD1222 COVID-19 vaccine. Repertoires were generated with immunoSEQ multiplex PCR, while TCRdb's copy carries only in-frame clones and drops some. The sample lists about 59,000 clones; roughly 82% were seen once. The starting material was peripheral blood, obtained on day 0 of AZD1222 vaccination. These receptors came from an adult in good health. Each CDR3 is given with its conserved first and last residue. A D gene is named only where the DNA matches it firmly. The size field is filled for only some rows; it gives once, few, many or a size class.

J,D,V,size,CDR3,DNA
TRBJ1-1,TRBD1,TRBV28,.,CASSLHHDRGAEAFF,TGTGCCAGCAGTTTGCACCATGACAGGGGCGCTGAAGCTTTCTTT
TRBJ2-1,TRBD2,TRBV11-2,.,CASSLVASGAYNEQFF,TGTGCCAGCAGCTTAGTGGCTAGCGGAGCCTACAATGAGCAGTTCTTC
TRBJ1-2,.,TRBV9,.,CASSVQGYGYTF,TGTGCCAGCAGCGTCCAGGGGTACGGCTACACCTTC
TRBJ2-3,.,TRBV19,medium-sized,CASSIQESTDTQYF,TGTGCCAGTAGTATACAGGAGAGCACAGATACGCAGTATTTT
TRBJ2-1,TRBD2,TRBV4-1,.,CASSHGTRREGPDEQFF,TGCGCCAGCAGCCACGGAACTCGGCGGGAGGGCCCGGATGAGCAGTTCTTC
TRBJ2-5,TRBD1,TRBV7-7,.,CASSPDRGASETQYF,TGTGCCAGCAGCCCAGACAGGGGAGCGTCAGAGACCCAGTACTTC
TRBJ2-3,.,TRBV7-9,.,CASSDSGRERDTQYF,TGTGCCAGCAGCGATTCAGGCCGAGAAAGGGATACGCAGTATTTT
TRBJ1-5,.,TRBV4-1,.,CASSQATISNQPQHF,TGCGCCAGCAGCCAGGCGACCATCAGCAATCAGCCCCAGCATTTT
TRBJ1-4,.,TRBV28,.,CASSPTDKTEEKLFF,TGTGCCAGCAGTCCTACCGACAAAACGGAGGAAAAACTGTTTTTT
TRBJ2-1,.,TRBV2,.,CASSAQDGKSEQFF,TGTGCCAGCAGTGCTCAGGACGGGAAAAGTGAGCAGTTCTTC
TRBJ1-5,.,TRBV2,few,CASVRNLGEPQHF,TGTGCCAGTGTGCGGAACCTCGGGGAGCCCCAGCATTTT
TRBJ1-3,.,TRBV9,.,CASSSQYGNTIYF,TGTGCCAGCAGCTCACAGTATGGAAACACCATATATTTT
TRBJ2-1,TRBD2,TRBV11-2,.,CASSRTSGYNEQFF,TGTGCCAGCAGCCGAACTAGCGGCTACAATGAGCAGTTCTTC
TRBJ1-4,.,TRBV4-3,.,CASSQEGPEDEKLFF,TGCGCCAGCAGCCAAGAAGGACCCGAAGACGAAAAACTGTTTTTT
TRBJ2-5,.,TRBV5-1,.,CASSRQAQETQYF,TGCGCCAGCAGCCGTCAGGCCCAAGAGACCCAGTACTTC
TRBJ1-5,.,TRBV28,.,CASSFPDGYNQPQHF,TGTGCCAGCAGTTTCCCGGACGGGTACAATCAGCCCCAGCATTTT